This T cell receptor (beta chain) came from a study of post-analysis software for immune sequencing data. Study-wide context: The courses of disease that were included comprised relapsing-remitting, secondary progressive and progressive-relapsing multiple sclerosis.

Findings and limits, study-wide: Under F measure analysis, samples from one preparation batch co-clustered strongly. Comparison of patients with controls showed four or five TRBV segments more frequent in patients, TRBV5-6, TRBV5-1 and TRBV20-1 among them.

Notes on this clonotype: Its antigen is unknown. The junction does not match germline at one end; this may be a read error.

The TCR beta cDNA libraries contained unique molecular identifiers. When roughly 1 to 10 million T cells were used, they gave about 550,000 cDNA molecules. Each CDR3 protein gets one entry after TCRdb re-called the PCR reads with MiXCR. The sample lists over 300,000 distinct CDR3 sequences; roughly 36% were seen once. This CDR3 contains 12 residues. This chain connects TRBV12-3 or TRBV12-4 to TRBJ1-2; D not certain. The sequence derives from a girl under 18 with multiple sclerosis. The sample taken for sequencing was blood. CDR3 loop: CASSSGAYDYTF. The CDR3 DNA sequence: TGTGCCAGCAGTTCGGGAGCCTATGACTACACCTTC.